These T cell receptor beta chains were read from a single sample in a study of shared T cell receptors in the human thymus. Data came from immunoSEQ multiplex PCR; TCRdb stores just in-frame clones and leaves some out. In the table there are some 400,000 clones, about 95% of which are singletons. The sequenced sample was thymocytes. These receptors were taken from a human donor. CDR3s include the opening cysteine and the closing phenylalanine or tryptophan. Each record gives: clone size, V gene, J gene, D gene, CDR3 protein, CDR3 DNA. The D gene is left open where the match is weak. Some rows have no size entry. The others give once, few or many, or a class for an expanded clone.

once	TRBV9	TRBJ2-3	-	CASSRVYGGTDTQYF	TGTGCCAGCAGTCGGGTATATGGCGGCACAGATACGCAGTATTTT
-	TRBV4-1	TRBJ2-1	-	CASSSRGIQGPEQFF	TGCGCCAGCAGCTCCCGGGGAATACAGGGCCCTGAGCAGTTCTTC
once	TRBV5-1	TRBJ2-4	-	CASSPPEVKRVAKNIQYF	TGCGCCAGCAGCCCTCCCGAGGTGAAGCGGGTGGCCAAAAACATTCAGTACTTC
once	TRBV6-1	TRBJ2-7	TRBD1	CASRGQESYEQYF	TGTGCCAGCAGAGGACAGGAGTCCTACGAGCAGTACTTC
-	TRBV7-8	TRBJ2-3	-	CASSLDPGFTDTQYF	TGTGCCAGCAGCCTTGACCCCGGTTTCACAGATACGCAGTATTTT
-	TRBV14	TRBJ2-3	TRBD2	CASSQVTSGSFDTQYF	TGTGCCAGCAGCCAAGTGACTAGCGGGTCCTTTGATACGCAGTATTTT
-	TRBV28	TRBJ1-1	-	CASSSDRNTEAFF	TGTGCCAGCAGCTCCGACAGGAACACTGAAGCTTTCTTT
-	TRBV15	TRBJ1-5	-	CATSRDRASDQPQHF	TGTGCCACCAGCAGAGATAGGGCAAGTGATCAGCCCCAGCATTTT
few	TRBV15	TRBJ2-5	-	CATSRGEGGETQYF	TGTGCCACCAGCAGAGGAGAGGGGGGGGAGACCCAGTACTTC
-	TRBV27	TRBJ1-5	-	CATTAGGNQPQHF	TGTGCCACCACGGCTGGAGGCAATCAGCCCCAGCATTTT
-	TRBV7-9	TRBJ1-4	TRBD1	CASSPDPGTGLLDEKLFF	TGTGCCAGCAGCCCTGACCCCGGGACAGGGCTTCTTGATGAAAAACTGTTTTTT
-	TRBV5-6	TRBJ2-7	-	CASSLSGTNEQYF	TGTGCCAGCTCCTTATCCGGGACAAACGAGCAGTACTTC
-	TRBV19	TRBJ2-2	-	CASQDGGAANTGELFF	TGTGCCAGCCAGGATGGGGGAGCGGCGAACACCGGGGAGCTGTTTTTT
-	TRBV5-4	TRBJ1-1	TRBD1	CASSSGGGEGVGTEAFF	TGTGCCAGCAGCTCCGGAGGGGGCGAGGGTGTGGGCACTGAAGCTTTCTTT